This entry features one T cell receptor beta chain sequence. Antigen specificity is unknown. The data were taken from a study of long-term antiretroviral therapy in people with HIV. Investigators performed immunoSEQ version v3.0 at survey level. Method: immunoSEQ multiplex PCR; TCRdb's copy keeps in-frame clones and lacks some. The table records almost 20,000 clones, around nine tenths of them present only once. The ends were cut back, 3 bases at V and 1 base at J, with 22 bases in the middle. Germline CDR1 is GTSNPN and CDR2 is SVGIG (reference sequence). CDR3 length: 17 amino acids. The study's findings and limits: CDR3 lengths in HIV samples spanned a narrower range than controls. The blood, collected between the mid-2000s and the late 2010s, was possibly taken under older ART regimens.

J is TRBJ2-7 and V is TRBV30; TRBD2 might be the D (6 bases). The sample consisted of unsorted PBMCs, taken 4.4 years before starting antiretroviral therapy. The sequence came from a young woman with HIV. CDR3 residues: CAWSARPGGGNSYEQYF. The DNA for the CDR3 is TGTGCCTGGAGCGCCCGCCCCGGGGGTGGGAATTCCTACGAGCAGTACTTC.